The rows below give T cell receptor beta chains drawn from one sample of a study of Ad26.COV2.S vaccination and SARS-CoV-2 variants. Produced via immunoSEQ multiplex PCR; TCRdb's table is partial and in-frame only. The data show 440,000 or so clones, 90% seen once. This material consisted of peripheral blood, taken in a trial of Ad26.COV2.S vaccine versus placebo. Source of these receptors: a person between 18 and 59 years old who received the Ad26.COV2.S COVID-19 vaccine or a placebo. The CDR3 runs from the conserved cysteine through the conserved F or W. The D gene is left open where the match is weak. Clone size is not always given. Where it is, it says once, few, many or a class for expanded clones.

TRBV5-4	NA	TRBJ1-6	few	TGTGCCAGCAGCTTGGGAAGAGGGGGGCGCCTAGTGACGCCGAATTCACCCCTCCACTTT	CASSLGRGGRLVTPNSPLHF
TRBV28	TRBD1	TRBJ1-2	once	TGTGCCAGCAGTCGCCTTCCGGGACAGTCCTATGGCTACACCTTC	CASSRLPGQSYGYTF
TRBV5-1	TRBD1	TRBJ1-4	NA	TGCGCCAGCAGCCGGGGACAGAAAAATGAAAAACTGTTTTTT	CASSRGQKNEKLFF
TRBV29-1	TRBD2	TRBJ2-3	once	TGCAGCGTTGAATGGTCTAGCGGGAGACTGAGGGATACGCAGTATTTT	CSVEWSSGRLRDTQYF
TRBV5-1	TRBD2	TRBJ2-7	NA	TGCGCCAGCAGCTTGGCCCCGGGACTAGCGGGTTCTCTCGGCTACGAGCAGTACTTC	CASSLAPGLAGSLGYEQYF
TRBV4-3	NA	TRBJ2-2	NA	TGCACCAGCAGCCAAGATTGTCAGCACTCTCCCGGGGAGCTGTTTTTT	CTSSQDCQHSPGELFF
TRBV6-2/TRBV6-3	TRBD1	TRBJ1-1	NA	TGTGCCAGCAGTCTACGAGGGACAGGGGTCACTGAAGCTTTCTTT	CASSLRGTGVTEAFF
TRBV11-2	NA	TRBJ2-7	NA	TGTGCCAGCAGCTTGGGACACAACTACGAGCAGTACTTC	CASSLGHNYEQYF
TRBV5-1	TRBD2	TRBJ2-5	once	TGCGCCAGCAGCCCGGGACTAGCGGGAGGGCGAGAGACCCAGTACTTC	CASSPGLAGGRETQYF
TRBV19	NA	TRBJ2-3	NA	TGTGCCAGTAGTCGGTCCTTAGGGGGCACAGATACGCAGTATTTT	CASSRSLGGTDTQYF
TRBV6-5	NA	TRBJ2-5	NA	TGTGCCAGCCGCGGCCTGAGGGGAGAGACCCAGTACTTC	CASRGLRGETQYF
TRBV10-3	NA	TRBJ1-5	NA	TGTGCCATCAGTGAGGAGGGGCCAAGAGGGCCCCAGCATTTT	CAISEEGPRGPQHF
TRBV6-5	NA	TRBJ1-1	NA	TGTGCCAGCGGGGCCCCAAACACTGAAGCTTTCTTT	CASGAPNTEAFF
TRBV28	TRBD1	TRBJ1-6	NA	TGTGCCAGCAGTTTAGGGACAGACGTTAGGGCCTCACCCCTCCACTTT	CASSLGTDVRASPLHF
TRBV5-8	NA	TRBJ2-1	NA	TGTGCCAGCAGCTTTGGGAACAATGAGCAGTTCTTC	CASSFGNNEQFF
TRBV28	NA	TRBJ2-7	NA	TGTGCCAGCAGTTTGCGTGGGAGGGGGCACGAGCAGTACTTC	CASSLRGRGHEQYF
TRBV5-1	TRBD1	TRBJ2-5	NA	TGCGCCAGCAGCCCTACGGGACAGGGTCAAGAGACCCAGTACTTC	CASSPTGQGQETQYF
TRBV19	NA	TRBJ2-3	once	TGTGCCAGTAGGCAGAAAGGGACAGATACGCAGTATTTT	CASRQKGTDTQYF
TRBV30	NA	TRBJ2-2	NA	TGTGCCTGGGGGAAGGGAGCACCGGGTTCCACCGGGGAGCTGTTTTTT	CAWGKGAPGSTGELFF
TRBV7-2	TRBD2	TRBJ2-3	NA	TGTGCCAGCAGCTCTTTGGCGGGAGGGGCGGCAGATACGCAGTATTTT	CASSSLAGGAADTQYF
TRBV5-6	TRBD1	TRBJ1-6	few	TGTGCCAGCAGTCCCCCGGGACAGGAAAGCTCCTATAATTCACCCCTCCACTTT	CASSPPGQESSYNSPLHF
TRBV28	NA	TRBJ1-2	NA	TGTGCCAGCAGTAGCCACAGGCCCTATGGCTACACCTTC	CASSSHRPYGYTF
TRBV19	NA	TRBJ1-4	NA	TGTGCCAGTAAAGGCCTTAACACTAATGAAAAACTGTTTTTT	CASKGLNTNEKLFF
TRBV28	NA	TRBJ2-1	NA	TGTGCCAGCAGCATCACGGGACTCTCAAATGAGCAGTTCTTC	CASSITGLSNEQFF
TRBV9	TRBD2	TRBJ2-7	once	TGTGCCAGCAGCGTAGTAGCGGGAGCCGCCTACGAGCAGTACTTC	CASSVVAGAAYEQYF
TRBV10-2	TRBD1	TRBJ1-1	NA	TGCGCCAGCAGCCCCGGGACAGGGATTGAAGCTTTCTTT	CASSPGTGIEAFF
TRBV3-1/TRBV3-2	NA	TRBJ1-2	many	TGTGCCAGCAGCCAGGGGACGGCTAATTATGGCTACACCTTC	CASSQGTANYGYTF
TRBV27	NA	TRBJ2-3	NA	TGTGCCAGCAGTTTCGGGGTCACAGATACGCAGTATTTT	CASSFGVTDTQYF
TRBV2	TRBD2	TRBJ2-2	once	TGTGCCAGCAGATCTGGTCGGCTAGCGGGAAGAACCGGGGAGCTGTTTTTT	CASRSGRLAGRTGELFF
TRBV21-1	NA	TRBJ1-5	NA	TGTGCCAGCAGCAAAGACCAAGGGCAGCCCCAGCATTTT	CASSKDQGQPQHF
TRBV7-6	NA	TRBJ2-2	NA	TGTGCCAGCAGCTTAGTTGGTAGCGGGAACACCGGGGAGCTGTTTTTT	CASSLVGSGNTGELFF
TRBV30	NA	TRBJ2-2	NA	TGTGCCTGGAGAAAGAAGGGAAAGTCCGCCGGGGAGCTGTTTTTT	CAWRKKGKSAGELFF
TRBV27	TRBD2	TRBJ2-1	NA	TGTGCCAGCAGTTGGGGGACTAGCGGGAGGGCCTTTGATGAGCAGTTCTTC	CASSWGTSGRAFDEQFF
TRBV28	TRBD1	TRBJ2-7	NA	TGTGCCAGCTTCCGTGAGACAGGGAATGAGCAGTACTTC	CASFRETGNEQYF
TRBV7-3	NA	TRBJ2-5	once	TGTGCCAGCAGCCCACAAGAGACCCAGTACTTC	CASSPQETQYF
TRBV7-9	NA	TRBJ2-1	NA	TGTGCCAGCAGCCAAAGGTCCGGGACAGAGCAGTTCTTC	CASSQRSGTEQFF
TRBV2	NA	TRBJ1-5	NA	TGTGCCAGCACCCGGGAGAGGGATCAGCCCCAGCATTTT	CASTRERDQPQHF
TRBV6-1	TRBD1	TRBJ2-7	NA	TGTGCCAGCAGGACAGGGCAAGCGGCGGCCTACGAGCAGTACTTC	CASRTGQAAAYEQYF
TRBV5-4	NA	TRBJ2-7	NA	TGTGCCAGCAGCTTGGCCGGGGGGCGATCCCACGAGCAGTACTTC	CASSLAGGRSHEQYF
TRBV27	TRBD1	TRBJ1-2	NA	TGTGCCAGCAGTAGACAGGGGTTGGGCTATGGCTACACCTTC	CASSRQGLGYGYTF